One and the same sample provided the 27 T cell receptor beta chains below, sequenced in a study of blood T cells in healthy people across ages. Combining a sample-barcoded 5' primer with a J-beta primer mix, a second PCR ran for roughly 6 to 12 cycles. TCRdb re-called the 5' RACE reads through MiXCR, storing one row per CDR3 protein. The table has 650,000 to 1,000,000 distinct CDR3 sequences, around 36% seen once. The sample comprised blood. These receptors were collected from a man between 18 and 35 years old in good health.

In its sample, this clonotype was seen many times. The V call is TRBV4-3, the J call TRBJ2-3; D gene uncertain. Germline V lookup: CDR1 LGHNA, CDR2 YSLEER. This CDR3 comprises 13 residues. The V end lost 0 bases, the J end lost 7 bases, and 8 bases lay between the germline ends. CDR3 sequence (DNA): TGCGCCAGCAGCCAAGATGGTGGGAATACGCAGTATTTT. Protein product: CASSQDGGNTQYF.

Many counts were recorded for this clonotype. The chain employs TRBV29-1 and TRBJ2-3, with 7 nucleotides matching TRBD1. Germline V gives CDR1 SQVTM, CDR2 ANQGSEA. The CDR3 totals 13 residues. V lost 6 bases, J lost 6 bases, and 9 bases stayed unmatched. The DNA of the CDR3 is TGCAGCGTGAATTCAGAACAGGGGGATACGCAGTATTTT. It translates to CSVNSEQGDTQYF.

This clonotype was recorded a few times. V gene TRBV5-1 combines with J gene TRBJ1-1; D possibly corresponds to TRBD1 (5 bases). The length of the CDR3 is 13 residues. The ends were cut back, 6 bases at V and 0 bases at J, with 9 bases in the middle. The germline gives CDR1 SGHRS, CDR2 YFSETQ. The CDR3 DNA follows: TGCGCCAGCAACCTGGGGGTGAACACTGAAGCTTTCTTT. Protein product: CASNLGVNTEAFF.

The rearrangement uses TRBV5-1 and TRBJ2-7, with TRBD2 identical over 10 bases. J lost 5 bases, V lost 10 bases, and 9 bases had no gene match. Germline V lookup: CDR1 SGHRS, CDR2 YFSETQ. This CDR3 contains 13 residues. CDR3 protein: CAGKRGGVDEQYF. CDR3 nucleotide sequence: TGCGCCGGCAAGCGGGGGGGCGTCGACGAGCAGTACTTC.

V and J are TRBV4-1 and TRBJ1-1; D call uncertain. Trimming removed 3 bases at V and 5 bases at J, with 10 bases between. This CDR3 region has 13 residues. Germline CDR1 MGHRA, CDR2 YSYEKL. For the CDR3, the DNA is TGCGCCAGCAGCCATGGGAAGGCTACTGAAGCTTTCTTT. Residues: CASSHGKATEAFF.

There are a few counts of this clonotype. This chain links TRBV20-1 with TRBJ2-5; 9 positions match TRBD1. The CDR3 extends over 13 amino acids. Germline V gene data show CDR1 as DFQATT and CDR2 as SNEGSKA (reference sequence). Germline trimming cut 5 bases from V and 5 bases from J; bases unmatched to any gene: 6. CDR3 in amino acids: CSALRTGVETQYF. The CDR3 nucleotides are TGCAGTGCTCTCAGGACAGGGGTGGAGACCCAGTACTTC.

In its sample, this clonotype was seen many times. CDR3 sequence (DNA): TGCAGCGGAGGGACAGGGCCTGACAATGAGCAGTTCTTC. Translation: CSGGTGPDNEQFF. The chain combines TRBV29-1 with TRBJ2-1, with TRBD1 identical over 9 bases. The germline V gene has CDR1 SQVTM and CDR2 ANQGSEA. This CDR3 is built from 13 residues. V shed 7 bases and J 5 bases; nucleotides not matched to a gene: 6.

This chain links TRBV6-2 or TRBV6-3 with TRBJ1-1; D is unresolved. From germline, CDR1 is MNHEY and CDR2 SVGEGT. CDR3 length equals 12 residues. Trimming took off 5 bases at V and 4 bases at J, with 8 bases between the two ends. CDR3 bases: TGTGCCAGCAGTGCGCGGGGCACTGAAGCTTTCTTT. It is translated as CASSARGTEAFF.

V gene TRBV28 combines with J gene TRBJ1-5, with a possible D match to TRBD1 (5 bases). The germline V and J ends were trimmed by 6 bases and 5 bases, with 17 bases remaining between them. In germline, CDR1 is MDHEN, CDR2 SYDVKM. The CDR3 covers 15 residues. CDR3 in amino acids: CASSPVIPGDQPQHF. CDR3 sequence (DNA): TGTGCCAGCAGCCCGGTTATCCCGGGGGATCAGCCCCAGCATTTT.

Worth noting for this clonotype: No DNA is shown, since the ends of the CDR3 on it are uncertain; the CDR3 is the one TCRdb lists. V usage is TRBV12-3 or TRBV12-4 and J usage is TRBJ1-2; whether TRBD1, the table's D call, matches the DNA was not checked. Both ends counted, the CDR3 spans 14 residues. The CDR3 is CASSFWERAYGYTF.

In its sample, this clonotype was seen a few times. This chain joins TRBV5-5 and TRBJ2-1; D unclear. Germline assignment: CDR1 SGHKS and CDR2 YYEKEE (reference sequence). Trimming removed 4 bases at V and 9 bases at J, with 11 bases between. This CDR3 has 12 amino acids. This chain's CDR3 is CASSPETVEQFF. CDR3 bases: TGTGCCAGCAGCCCTGAAACGGTTGAGCAGTTCTTC.

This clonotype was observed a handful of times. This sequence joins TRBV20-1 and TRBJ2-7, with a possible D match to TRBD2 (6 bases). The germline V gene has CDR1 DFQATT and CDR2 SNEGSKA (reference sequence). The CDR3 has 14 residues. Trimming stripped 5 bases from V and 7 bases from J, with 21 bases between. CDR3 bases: TGCAGTGCTCAATTCCCCGGGACTCGGAATGAGCAGTACTTC. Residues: CSAQFPGTRNEQYF.

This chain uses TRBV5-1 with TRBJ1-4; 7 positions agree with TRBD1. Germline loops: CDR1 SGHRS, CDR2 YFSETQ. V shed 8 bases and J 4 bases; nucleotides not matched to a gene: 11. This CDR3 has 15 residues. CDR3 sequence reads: CASSPGQAHNEKLFF. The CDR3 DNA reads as TGCGCCAGTAGCCCAGGACAGGCGCATAATGAAAAACTGTTTTTT.

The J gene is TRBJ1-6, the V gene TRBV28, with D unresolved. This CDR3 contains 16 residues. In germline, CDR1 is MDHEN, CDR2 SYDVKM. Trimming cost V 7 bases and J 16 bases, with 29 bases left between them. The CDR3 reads CASTLNGETPRIGLHF. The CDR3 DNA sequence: TGTGCCAGCACCCTTAATGGGGAGACCCCCAGAATTGGGCTCCACTTT. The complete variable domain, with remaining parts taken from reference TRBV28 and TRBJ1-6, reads DVKVTQSSRYLVKRTGEKVFLECVQDMDHENMFWYRQDPGLGLRLIYFSYDVKMKEKGDIPEGYSVSREKKERFSLILESASTNQTSMYLCASTLNGETPRIGLHFGNGTRLTVT.

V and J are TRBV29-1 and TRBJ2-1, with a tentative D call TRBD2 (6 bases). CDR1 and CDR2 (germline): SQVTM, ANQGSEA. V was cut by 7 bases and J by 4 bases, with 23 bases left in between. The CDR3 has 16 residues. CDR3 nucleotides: TGCAGCGCCCGCGGGGCTGAATACGGTCGATACAATGAGCAGTTCTTC. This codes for CSARGAEYGRYNEQFF.

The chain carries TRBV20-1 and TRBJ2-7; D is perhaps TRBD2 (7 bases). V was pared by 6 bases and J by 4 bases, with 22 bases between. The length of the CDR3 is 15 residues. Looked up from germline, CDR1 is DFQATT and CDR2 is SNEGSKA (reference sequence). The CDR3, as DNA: TGCAGTGCGCAAAGGCATGGGGGGGCGTTGTACGAGCAGTACTTC. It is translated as CSAQRHGGALYEQYF.

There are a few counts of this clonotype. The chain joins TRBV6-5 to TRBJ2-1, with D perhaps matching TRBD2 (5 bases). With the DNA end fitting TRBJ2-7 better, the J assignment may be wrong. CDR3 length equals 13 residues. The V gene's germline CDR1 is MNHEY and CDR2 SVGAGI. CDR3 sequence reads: CASINPGYNEQYF. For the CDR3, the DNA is TGTGCCAGCATCAACCCGGGATACAATGAGCAGTACTTC.

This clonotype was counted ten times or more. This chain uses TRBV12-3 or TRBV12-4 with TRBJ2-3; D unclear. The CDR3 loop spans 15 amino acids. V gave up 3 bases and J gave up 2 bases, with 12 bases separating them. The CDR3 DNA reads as TGTGCCAGCAGTTTGAGACGCGGACCCACAGATACGCAGTATTTT. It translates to CASSLRRGPTDTQYF.

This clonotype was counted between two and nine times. In DNA form, the CDR3 reads TGTGCCACCAGCAGAGATTATTCCCAAGAGACCCAGTACTTC. Protein sequence: CATSRDYSQETQYF. This sequence joins TRBV15 and TRBJ2-5, with D unresolved. Germline V CDR1 and CDR2: LNHNV, YYDKDF (reference sequence). The V and J ends lost 0 bases and 1 base respectively, with 6 bases between them. The CDR3 extends over 14 amino acids.

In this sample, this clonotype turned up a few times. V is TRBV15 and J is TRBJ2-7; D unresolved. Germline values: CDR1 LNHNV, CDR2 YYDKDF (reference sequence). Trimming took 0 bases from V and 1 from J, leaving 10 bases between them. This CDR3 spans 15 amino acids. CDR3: CATSRDRSDSYEQYF. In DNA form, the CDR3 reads TGTGCCACCAGCAGAGATCGGTCAGATTCCTACGAGCAGTACTTC.

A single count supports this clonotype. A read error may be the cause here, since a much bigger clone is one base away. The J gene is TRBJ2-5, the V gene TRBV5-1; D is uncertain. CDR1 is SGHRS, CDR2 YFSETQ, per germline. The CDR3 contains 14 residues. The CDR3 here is CASSLKASQETRYF. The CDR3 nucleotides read TGCGCCAGCAGCTTGAAAGCCAGCCAAGAGACCCGGTACTTC.

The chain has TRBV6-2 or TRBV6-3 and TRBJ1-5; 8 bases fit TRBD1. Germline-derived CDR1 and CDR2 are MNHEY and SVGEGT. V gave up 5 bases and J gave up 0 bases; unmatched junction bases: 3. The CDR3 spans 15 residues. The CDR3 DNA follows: TGTGCCAGCAGTAAGGACAGGGCTAGCAATCAGCCCCAGCATTTT. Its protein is CASSKDRASNQPQHF.

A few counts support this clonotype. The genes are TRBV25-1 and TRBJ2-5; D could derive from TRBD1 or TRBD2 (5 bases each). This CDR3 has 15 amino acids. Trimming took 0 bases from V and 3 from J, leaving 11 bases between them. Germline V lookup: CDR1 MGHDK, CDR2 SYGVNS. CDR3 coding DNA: TGTGCCAGCAGTGAATACGGGACGCCAAAAGAGACCCAGTACTTC. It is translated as CASSEYGTPKETQYF. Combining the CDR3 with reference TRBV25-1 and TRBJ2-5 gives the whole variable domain EADIYQTPRYLVIGTGKKITLECSQTMGHDKMYWYQQDPGMELHLIHYSYGVNSTEKGDLSSESTVSRIRTEHFPLTLESARPSHTSQYLCASSEYGTPKETQYFGPGTRLLVL.

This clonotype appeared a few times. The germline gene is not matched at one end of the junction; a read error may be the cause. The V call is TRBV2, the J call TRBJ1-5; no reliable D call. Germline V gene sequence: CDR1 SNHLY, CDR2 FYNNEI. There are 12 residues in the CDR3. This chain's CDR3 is CAGSKNSPERHF. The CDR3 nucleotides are TGTGCCGGCAGTAAAAACTCTCCGGAGAGGCATTTT.

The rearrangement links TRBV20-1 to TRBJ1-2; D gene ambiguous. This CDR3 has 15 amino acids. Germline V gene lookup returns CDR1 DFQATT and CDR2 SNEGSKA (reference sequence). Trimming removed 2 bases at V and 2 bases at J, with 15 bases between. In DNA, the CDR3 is TGCAGTGCTAGAACACTACACGGCCTAAACTATGGCTACACCTTC. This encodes CSARTLHGLNYGYTF.

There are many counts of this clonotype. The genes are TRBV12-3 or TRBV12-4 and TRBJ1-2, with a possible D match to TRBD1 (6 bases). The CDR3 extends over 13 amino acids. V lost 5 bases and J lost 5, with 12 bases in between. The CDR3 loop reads CASSQGTIYGYTF. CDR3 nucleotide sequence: TGTGCCAGCAGTCAGGGGACGATATATGGCTACACCTTC.

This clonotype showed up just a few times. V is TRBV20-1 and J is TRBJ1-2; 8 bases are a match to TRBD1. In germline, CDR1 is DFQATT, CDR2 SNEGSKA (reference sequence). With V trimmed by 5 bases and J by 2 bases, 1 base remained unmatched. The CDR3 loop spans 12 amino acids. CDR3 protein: CSAYRGNYGYTF. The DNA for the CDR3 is TGCAGTGCTTACAGGGGGAACTATGGCTACACCTTC.